The 9 T cell receptor beta chains below all came from one sample that was sequenced in a study of blood T cell repertoires in COVID-19. Sequencing was performed with immunoSEQ multiplex PCR; in TCRdb, only in-frame clones are kept and a portion is missing. The data show some 140,000 clones, almost 85% seen once. The sample consisted of PBMCs or T cells enriched from blood (not recorded which). Receptors were obtained from a middle-aged man with acute COVID-19.

The V call is TRBV4-2, the J call TRBJ1-1; D is undetermined. Trimming took 1 base from V and 4 from J, leaving 10 bases between them. The germline CDR1 and CDR2 sequences are LGHNA and YNFKEQ. CDR3 length equals 14 residues. Here the CDR3 reads CASSQGGVGTEAFF. The CDR3 DNA reads as TGTGCCAGCAGCCAAGGGGGAGTGGGCACTGAAGCTTTCTTT.

There are a few counts of this clone. This rearrangement joins TRBV2 to TRBJ2-3; 10 bases agree with TRBD2. CDR1 is SNHLY and CDR2 is FYNNEI in the germline V gene. The CDR3 is 17 residues long. V was pared by 5 bases and J by 8 bases, with 16 bases of the junction left unmatched. As DNA, the CDR3 is TGTGCCAGCAGTACCTGGACTAGCGGCCCCCCTGGAGGTACGCAGTATTTT. This gives the protein CASSTWTSGPPGGTQYF.

This chain uses TRBV9 with TRBJ1-3, with TRBD1 matching 11 bases. CDR1 is SGDLS, CDR2 YYNGEE, per germline. CDR3 length: 17 amino acids. The J segment lost 2 bases and the V segment lost 0 bases, leaving 4 bases of the junction unmatched. The CDR3 loop reads CASSVGRTGGPGNTIYF. The CDR3 DNA is TGTGCCAGCAGCGTAGGAAGGACAGGGGGCCCTGGAAACACCATATATTTT.

The table lists this clone with a count of one. CDR3 in amino acids: CASSLVGRGLDGYTF. The CDR3, as DNA: TGTGCCAGCAGCTTAGTCGGCAGGGGGCTCGATGGCTACACCTTC. The chain joins TRBV7-8 to TRBJ1-2, with TRBD1 matching over 8 bases. Trimming removed 1 base from V and 6 bases from J; junction bases left unmatched: 7. Germline CDR1 is SGHVS and CDR2 is FQNEAQ. The CDR3 contains 15 residues.

The rearrangement joins TRBV2 to TRBJ2-6; D is undetermined. V was pared by 2 bases and J by 2 bases, with 7 bases between. The CDR3 consists of 15 residues. Germline values: CDR1 SNHLY, CDR2 FYNNEI. The DNA for the CDR3 is TGTGCCAGCAGTGAATCTGTAACTGGGGCCAACGTCCTGACTTTC. Its translation: CASSESVTGANVLTF.

This chain uses TRBV5-1 with TRBJ1-3; maybe TRBD1 (6 bases). Germline loops: CDR1 SGHRS, CDR2 YFSETQ. Trimming left V 3 bases short and J 2 bases short, with 9 bases between. This CDR3 has 14 amino acids. The CDR3 coding sequence is TGCGCCAGCAGCTGGACAGATCCTGGAAACACCATATATTTT. This codes for CASSWTDPGNTIYF.

This clone turned up a few times. The chain carries TRBV7-8 and TRBJ1-5; no clear D. Germline CDR1 reads SGHVS; CDR2 reads FQNEAQ. This CDR3 is 14 amino acids long. V gave up 2 bases and J gave up 5 bases, with 10 bases separating them. CDR3: CASSLSVLDQPQHF. For the CDR3, the DNA is TGTGCCAGCAGCTTAAGCGTCCTTGATCAGCCCCAGCATTTT.

This sequence joins TRBV7-9 and TRBJ2-2; 13 bases fit TRBD2. From germline, CDR1 is SEHNR and CDR2 FQNEAQ (reference sequence). V shed 7 bases and J 3 bases; nucleotides not matched to a gene: 8. The CDR3 loop spans 17 amino acids. The CDR3 DNA sequence: TGTGCCAGCACCGGACTAGCGGGAGAGGAGGACACCGGGGAGCTGTTTTTT. This gives the protein CASTGLAGEEDTGELFF.

The chain links TRBV28 to TRBJ2-3; D call uncertain. V dropped 5 bases and J dropped 2 bases, with 14 bases sitting between them. The germline gives CDR1 MDHEN, CDR2 SYDVKM. The CDR3 totals 15 residues. CDR3 loop: CASSTRRSFTDTQYF. The CDR3 DNA reads as TGTGCCAGCAGTACTCGGCGGTCCTTCACAGATACGCAGTATTTT. The variable domain in full, completed from reference TRBV28 and TRBJ2-3, reads DVKVTQSSRYLVKRTGEKVFLECVQDMDHENMFWYRQDPGLGLRLIYFSYDVKMKEKGDIPEGYSVSREKKERFSLILESASTNQTSMYLCASSTRRSFTDTQYFGPGTRLTVL.